One and the same sample provided the 8 T cell receptor beta chains below, sequenced in a study of blood T cell repertoires in COVID-19. Clones were sequenced by immunoSEQ multiplex PCR, and TCRdb holds only the in-frame ones, with some missing. The sample shows approximately 130,000 clones, 85% to 90% of them seen only once. Input material: peripheral blood. All receptors derive from a human donor in a cohort sampled during active COVID-19.

This sequence joins TRBV4-1 and TRBJ2-3, with D perhaps matching TRBD2 (5 bases). This CDR3 comprises 11 residues. The V and J ends lost 8 bases and 6 bases respectively, with 9 bases between them. Germline CDR1 MGHRA, CDR2 YSYEKL. The CDR3 DNA reads as TGCGCCAGCGCATCGGGGGATACGCAGTATTTT. This gives the protein CASASGDTQYF.

The chain combines TRBV30 with TRBJ1-3; D call uncertain. There are 12 residues in the CDR3. The germline gives CDR1 GTSNPN, CDR2 SVGIG (reference sequence). The V gene lost 4 bases and the J gene lost 4 bases, with 8 bases spanning the gap. The CDR3 nucleotides read TGTGCCTGGACCCCGGGGGGAAACACCATATATTTT. It translates to CAWTPGGNTIYF.

This chain connects TRBV7-8 to TRBJ2-2; D might be TRBD1 (8 bases). The CDR3 runs 17 residues. Trimming took 5 bases from V and 3 from J, leaving 19 bases between them. Germline V CDR1 and CDR2: SGHVS, FQNEAQ. The CDR3 loop is CASSKTNRGGYTGELFF. Written as DNA, the CDR3 is TGTGCCAGCAGCAAGACGAACAGGGGGGGCTACACCGGGGAGCTGTTTTTT.

This sequence joins TRBV20-1 and TRBJ2-7, with D maybe TRBD2 (6 bases). V shed 3 bases and J shed 0 bases, with 15 bases lying between them. Germline V gene lookup returns CDR1 DFQATT and CDR2 SNEGSKA (reference sequence). The CDR3 has 15 residues. The CDR3 loop reads CSASSGRGNSYEQYF. CDR3 DNA: TGCAGTGCTAGTTCGGGTCGGGGGAACTCCTACGAGCAGTACTTC.

The V gene is TRBV9, the J gene TRBJ2-7; the match to TRBD2 covers 8 bases. CDR1 is SGDLS and CDR2 is YYNGEE in the germline V gene. J lost 2 bases, V lost 0 bases, and 10 bases had no gene match. The CDR3 has 17 amino acids. The CDR3: CASSVVSGGRCTYEQYV. The CDR3 nucleotides read TGTGCCAGCAGCGTAGTTTCCGGCGGGAGGTGCACCTACGAGCAGTACGTC.

This rearrangement joins TRBV30 to TRBJ2-1, with D maybe TRBD2 (6 bases). The CDR3 is made up of 13 amino acids. Trimming cost V 4 bases and J 4 bases, with 11 bases left between them. From germline, CDR1 is GTSNPN and CDR2 SVGIG (reference sequence). The CDR3 DNA reads as TGTGCCTGGACCAGCGGGCTTTACAATGAGCAGTTCTTC. Its protein product is CAWTSGLYNEQFF.

The chain couples TRBV19 to TRBJ2-7, with TRBD1 matching 9 bases. The length of the CDR3 is 14 residues. Germline V gene lookup returns CDR1 LNHDA and CDR2 SQIVND (reference sequence). V shed 6 bases and J 4 bases; nucleotides not matched to a gene: 7. CDR3 in amino acids: CASRPTGGFYEQYF. DNA of the CDR3: TGTGCCAGTAGACCGACAGGGGGTTTTTACGAGCAGTACTTC.

The chain links TRBV7-8 to TRBJ2-1; 7 nucleotides agree with TRBD2. The CDR3 sequence is 17 residues long. Trimming took 7 bases from V and 0 from J; bases not matched to a gene: 12. CDR1 and CDR2 from the germline V gene are SGHVS and FQNEAQ. CDR3 in amino acids: CASTKDGRGNSYNEQFF. The CDR3 DNA sequence: TGTGCCAGCACCAAAGACGGGCGGGGGAACTCCTACAATGAGCAGTTCTTC.